The rows below give T cell receptor beta chains drawn from one sample of a study of T cell changes during pregnancy in multiple sclerosis. Profiled with immunoSEQ multiplex PCR; TCRdb holds only in-frame clones, not every one. The data contain some 70,000 clones, less than 95% of them singletons. The sample in question was peripheral blood, obtained in the second trimester of pregnancy. These receptors all stem from a female donor with multiple sclerosis, enrolled in a pregnancy study. Both conserved end residues are part of each CDR3. A D gene is named only where the DNA matches it firmly. Clone sizes are given selectively: once, few, many, or a class where the clone is expanded.

J	size	V	D	DNA	CDR3
TRBJ2-1	.	TRBV4-1	TRBD1	TGCGCCAGCAGCCAGAGGGACAGTAACAATGAGCAGTTCTTC	CASSQRDSNNEQFF
TRBJ1-2	.	TRBV7-5	.	TGTGCCAGAAGCTTAGATGCGGGAGGTTGCTACACCTTC	CARSLDAGGCYTF
TRBJ2-2	.	TRBV19	TRBD2	TGTGCCAGTAGTACCCTCGGGGAGGGAACGGCGGGGACCGGGGAGCTGTTTTTT	CASSTLGEGTAGTGELFF
TRBJ2-2	.	TRBV7-9	.	TGTGCCAGCAGCCCGAGGGGAGGCACGAACACCGGGGAGCTGTTTTTT	CASSPRGGTNTGELFF
TRBJ2-2	.	TRBV30	TRBD1	TGTGCCTGGAGAATGGCAGGGGGCTTCGGGGAGCTGTTTTTT	CAWRMAGGFGELFF
TRBJ2-7	.	TRBV18	.	TGTGCCAGCTCACCCAGCGGGCCCGATCCCTACGAGCAGTACTTC	CASSPSGPDPYEQYF
TRBJ2-1	.	TRBV9	TRBD2	TGTGCCAGCAGCGTAGGACTAGCGGGGGTCGACAATGAGCAGTTCTTC	CASSVGLAGVDNEQFF
TRBJ1-5	.	TRBV6-5	.	TGTGCCACCCAGGCCCCAGGGCAAGGCAATCAGCCCCAGCATTTT	CATQAPGQGNQPQHF
TRBJ1-5	.	TRBV4-3	TRBD1	TGCGCCAGCAGCCACCAACAGGGGGCGGATAACAATCAGCCCCAGCATTTT	CASSHQQGADNNQPQHF
TRBJ2-1	.	TRBV4-1	TRBD2	TGCGCCAGCAGCCAAGATGGGCGGGGGTGGGATGAGCAGTTCTTC	CASSQDGRGWDEQFF
TRBJ2-1	.	TRBV19	TRBD2	TGTGCCAGTAGTGCCCCTCCGAAGGGACTAGCGGGCCGAACCGACAGGGATGAGCAGTTCTTC	CASSAPPKGLAGRTDRDEQFF
TRBJ1-2	once	TRBV6-6	TRBD1	TGTGCCAGCAGTTCGACAGGGGGCGCATCTGGCTACACCTTC	CASSSTGGASGYTF
TRBJ2-2	.	TRBV2	TRBD2	TGTGCCAGCAGTGTACTAGCGGGGGGAATCACCGGGGAGCTGTTTTTT	CASSVLAGGITGELFF
TRBJ1-5	once	TRBV19	TRBD1	TGTGCCAGTAGTCCAACAGGGGTACAACAGCCCCAGCATTTT	CASSPTGVQQPQHF
TRBJ2-7	.	TRBV9	TRBD2	TGTGCCAGCAGCGTAGCTCCCGGGACTAGCGGCTCCTACGAGCAGTACTTC	CASSVAPGTSGSYEQYF
TRBJ2-3	.	TRBV29-1	TRBD1	TGCAGCGCTCACCGGGGACAGGGTTTCACAGATACGCAGTATTTT	CSAHRGQGFTDTQYF
TRBJ2-6	.	TRBV12-1	.	TGTGCCAGCAGCATCACGGATGTAGGACAAAGTCGGGCCAACGTCCTGACTTTC	CASSITDVGQSRANVLTF
TRBJ2-5	.	TRBV5-8	.	TGTGCCAGCAGCTTGGGACTTCTCCCCGGGGCCCAGTACTTC	CASSLGLLPGAQYF
TRBJ1-5	.	TRBV6-6	.	TGTGCCAGCAGTTCACGGTCAAGACAGGTCAATCAGCCCCAGCATTTT	CASSSRSRQVNQPQHF
TRBJ2-3	.	TRBV2	TRBD2	TGTGCCAGCAGGGAGCGGGGGGGAAACACAGATACGCAGTATTTT	CASRERGGNTDTQYF
TRBJ1-4	.	TRBV7-9	.	TGTGCCAGCAGCCCTATATCCGGGGAGGGAGTCGAAAAACTGTTTTTT	CASSPISGEGVEKLFF
TRBJ1-2	.	TRBV19	.	TGTGCCAGTAGTACAAGACAGATCTATGGCTACACCTTC	CASSTRQIYGYTF
TRBJ1-3	.	TRBV18	.	TGTGCCAGCTCACCACCGCCTAGTGGAAACACCATATATTTT	CASSPPPSGNTIYF
TRBJ1-1	.	TRBV7-2	TRBD1	TGTGCCAGCAGTTCCCCAACAGGGGGCTTTACTGAAGCTTTCTTT	CASSSPTGGFTEAFF
TRBJ1-1	.	TRBV5-1	TRBD1	TGCGCCAGCAGCCCAGGGGGTTTGAACACTGAAGCTTTCTTT	CASSPGGLNTEAFF
TRBJ2-3	.	TRBV5-4	TRBD2	TGTGCCAGCAGATCGGAGGTACTAGCGGGGCCGGATACGCAGTATTTT	CASRSEVLAGPDTQYF
TRBJ2-3	.	TRBV6-4	TRBD2	TGTGCCAGCAGTGACTCTAGCGGGGGTCCTGATACGCAGTATTTT	CASSDSSGGPDTQYF
TRBJ1-1	.	TRBV5-4	TRBD1	TGTGCCAGCAGCTTTGGGACAGTGGGGCTGAACACTGAAGCTTTCTTT	CASSFGTVGLNTEAFF
TRBJ1-1	.	TRBV4-3	.	TGCGCCAGCAGCCAAGGGGGGGGGCAGGCTGAAGCTTTCTTT	CASSQGGGQAEAFF
TRBJ2-7	.	TRBV5-1	TRBD1	TGCGCCAGCAGCTTGGGCCAGGGGGCCTACGAGCAGTACTTC	CASSLGQGAYEQYF
TRBJ2-1	.	TRBV6-5	TRBD2	TGTGCCAGCAGCTCGGAGCGGGGGGTCTACAATGAGCAGTTCTTC	CASSSERGVYNEQFF